This T cell receptor (beta chain) was observed in a study of beta chain features in type 1 diabetes. Whole-study findings and limits: Patients showed naive, central memory and Treg TCRB repertoires that appeared more similar than those of healthy donors.

The CDR3 consists of 16 residues. Germline V gives CDR1 SEHNR, CDR2 FQNEAQ (reference sequence). V lost 0 bases, J lost 0 bases, and 9 bases lay in between. As concerns this clone: The antigen is undetermined.

CD4+ naive, central memory, regulatory and stem cell-like memory cells were sorted via CD45RO/CCR7/CD25/CD127/CD95/CD27. What was sequenced were expressed TCRB transcripts, since all of the isolated RNA had been reverse transcribed. This table comes from immunoSEQ multiplex PCR, and its TCRdb copy is limited to in-frame clones, with some not included. Of approximately 300,000 clones in the sample, approximately 11% were seen once. The gene calls are TRBV7-9 and TRBJ2-1; D is perhaps TRBD2 (6 bases). The sequencing sample was made of naive CD4+ T cells from blood. This sequence originates from a woman aged 25 to 39 in good health. DNA of the CDR3: TGTGCCAGCAGCTTAGCGGCCGGGAGCTCCTACAATGAGCAGTTCTTC. Its protein product is CASSLAAGSSYNEQFF.